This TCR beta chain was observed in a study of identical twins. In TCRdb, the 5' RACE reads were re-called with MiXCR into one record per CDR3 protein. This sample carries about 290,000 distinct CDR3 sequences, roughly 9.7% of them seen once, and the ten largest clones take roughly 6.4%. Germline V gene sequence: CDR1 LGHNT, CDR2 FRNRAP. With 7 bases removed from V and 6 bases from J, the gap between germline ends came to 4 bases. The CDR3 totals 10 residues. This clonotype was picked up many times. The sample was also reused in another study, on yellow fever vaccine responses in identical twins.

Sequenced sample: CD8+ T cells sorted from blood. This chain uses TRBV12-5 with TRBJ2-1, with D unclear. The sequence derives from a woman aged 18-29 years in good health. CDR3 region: CASEGNEQFF. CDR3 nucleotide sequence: TGTGCTAGTGAGGGCAATGAGCAGTTCTTC. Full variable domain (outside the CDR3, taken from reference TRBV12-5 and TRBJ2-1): DARVTQTPRHKVTEMGQEVTMRCQPILGHNTVFWYRQTMMQGLELLAYFRNRAPLDDSGMPKDRFSAEMPDATLATLKIQPSEPRDSAVYFCASEGNEQFFGPGTRLTVL.